These 9 T cell receptor beta chains came from one sample sequenced in a study of T cells in localized non-small cell lung cancer. Assay: immunoSEQ multiplex PCR; the TCRdb copy retains only in-frame clones and omits some. Of 1,300 to 1,500 clones listed, 26% are singletons. The material was normal lung tissue next to the tumor, obtained before any cancer treatment. The source is a woman aged 18 to 55 with stage III lung adenocarcinoma.

This clone was observed a few times. The chain has TRBV5-1 and TRBJ2-3; D could derive from TRBD1 or TRBD2 (5 bases each). The CDR3 covers 15 residues. CDR1 SGHRS and CDR2 YFSETQ come from the germline V gene. V was shortened by 0 bases and J by 1 base, with 9 bases between the two germline ends. CDR3 region: CASSLGGSRTDTQYF. In nucleotides, the CDR3 is TGCGCCAGCAGCTTGGGGGGGTCCCGCACAGATACGCAGTATTTT.

CDR3 region: CASSGEVGASFGTDTQYF. The DNA of the CDR3 is TGTGCCAGCAGCGGAGAGGTGGGAGCTTCGTTTGGCACAGATACGCAGTATTTT. The chain has TRBV11-3 and TRBJ2-3; D might be TRBD2 (5 bases). The CDR3 spans 18 residues. The V and J ends lost 5 bases and 1 base respectively, with 22 bases between them. CDR1 SGHNT and CDR2 YENEEA come from the germline V gene.

The chain recombines TRBV18 with TRBJ2-6, with D possibly called TRBD1 or TRBD2 (5 bases each). The CDR3 has 19 residues. In germline, CDR1 is KGHSH, CDR2 LQKENI. V lost 2 bases, J lost 3 bases, and 20 bases lay in between. CDR3: CASSPDSGALRRGANVLTF. CDR3 DNA sequence: TGTGCCAGCTCACCAGATTCCGGGGCCTTACGGCGTGGGGCCAACGTCCTGACTTTC.

In this sample, this clone is medium-sized. The chain is built from TRBV11-3 and TRBJ2-1; 8 bases map to TRBD2. The CDR3 runs to 16 residues. In germline, CDR1 is SGHNT, CDR2 YENEEA. Germline trimming cut 5 bases from V and 5 bases from J; bases unmatched to any gene: 11. This chain's CDR3 is CASSPASGGGHNEQFF. CDR3 bases: TGTGCCAGCAGCCCCGCTTCGGGGGGGGGACACAATGAGCAGTTCTTC. Full variable domain (remainder filled in from reference TRBV11-3 and TRBJ2-1): EAGVVQSPRYKIIEKKQPVAFWCNPISGHNTLYWYLQNLGQGPELLIRYENEEAVDDSQLPKDRFSAERLKGVDSTLKIQPAELGDSAVYLCASSPASGGGHNEQFFGPGTRLTVL.

This sequence joins TRBV29-1 and TRBJ2-5, with 7 bases identical to TRBD2. CDR1 is SQVTM, CDR2 ANQGSEA, per germline. The trim removed 5 bases at V and 4 bases at J, leaving 16 bases unmatched. CDR3 length equals 16 residues. As DNA, the CDR3 is TGCAGCGTTTCTCGAAGGGGCGGGGGATTCCCAGAGACCCAGTACTTC. This sequence encodes CSVSRRGGGFPETQYF.

This clone was seen at least ten times. The genes are TRBV6-4 and TRBJ1-1; 8 positions agree with TRBD1. Trimming at V came to 6 bases and at J to 11 bases, leaving 5 bases not matched to a gene. Looked up from germline, CDR1 is MRHNA and CDR2 is SNTAGT. The CDR3 spans 11 residues. As DNA, the CDR3 is TGTGCCAGCAGGCAGGGGGCTCGGGCTTTCTTT. Translated, it gives CASRQGARAFF.

This clone rates as medium-sized (0.01 to 0.1%). The chain has TRBV7-2 and TRBJ1-2; unclear D gene. This CDR3 is built from 13 residues. CDR1 is SGHTA, CDR2 FQGNSA, per germline. Deletions cut 7 bases from V and 2 bases from J, with 11 bases between. CDR3 protein: CASITDLNYGYTF. As DNA, the CDR3 is TGTGCCAGCATCACAGACTTGAACTATGGCTACACCTTC.

The chain combines TRBV6-8 with TRBJ2-2; a possible D gene is TRBD2 (7 bases). Trimming removed 2 bases from V and 4 bases from J, with 14 bases in between. This CDR3 has 16 amino acids. CDR1 MNHGY and CDR2 SAAAGT come from the germline V gene. The CDR3 loop reads CASSYVGGRITGELFF. CDR3 bases: TGTGCCAGCAGTTACGTCGGGGGGCGAATCACCGGGGAGCTGTTTTTT.

The V gene is TRBV29-1, the J gene TRBJ1-2; D is ambiguous. Germline values: CDR1 SQVTM, CDR2 ANQGSEA. V was clipped by 5 bases and J by 2 bases, with 9 bases between them. The CDR3 is made up of 12 amino acids. The CDR3 sequence: CSVRVGNYGYTF. The CDR3 DNA follows: TGCAGCGTTCGGGTTGGGAACTATGGCTACACCTTC.